A selection of T cell receptor beta chains follows, all from one sample in a study of identical twins. TCRdb re-analysed the 5' RACE reads in MiXCR, keeping a single row per CDR3 protein. The data contain about 900,000 distinct CDR3 sequences, approximately 13% of them seen just once; the ten biggest clones take up around 1.5%. These same records also appear under a second study, on yellow fever vaccine responses in identical twins.

Sequencing was performed on PBMCs. Every receptor here comes from a woman under 30 in good health. Each CDR3 is given with its conserved first and last residue. The order of the fields is CDR3 DNA, CDR3 protein, J gene, V gene, D gene, clone size, CDR3 length. The D gene is left open where the match is weak. Some rows have no size entry. The others give once, few or many, or a class for an expanded clone.

DNA: TGTGCCAGCAGACCAGTAGCTAGCGCGAATTACAATGAGCAGTTCTTC
CDR3: CASRPVASANYNEQFF
J: TRBJ2-1
V: TRBV3-1
D: -
size: few
length: 16

DNA: TGTGCCAGCAGTTACAGCCGGGACACTGCTTACGAGCAGTACTTC
CDR3: CASSYSRDTAYEQYF
J: TRBJ2-7
V: TRBV6-2/TRBV6-3
D: -
size: -
length: 15

DNA: TGTGCCAGCAGCGCAGGACTAGCGGGATTCAACAATGAGCAGTTCTTC
CDR3: CASSAGLAGFNNEQFF
J: TRBJ2-1
V: TRBV7-2
D: TRBD2
size: few
length: 16

DNA: TGTGCCAGCAGCTGGACAGGCGAAGGAAGTCAGCCCCAGCATTTT
CDR3: CASSWTGEGSQPQHF
J: TRBJ1-5
V: TRBV7-2
D: TRBD1
size: -
length: 15

DNA: TGTGCCAGCAGTTTAGAACAGGGGATTGTGAGGCAAGAGACCCAGTACTTC
CDR3: CASSLEQGIVRQETQYF
J: TRBJ2-5
V: TRBV12-3/TRBV12-4
D: TRBD1
size: few
length: 17

DNA: TGTGCCAGCAGCCAAGAGGACTCTGGGGCCAACGTCCTGACTTTC
CDR3: CASSQEDSGANVLTF
J: TRBJ2-6
V: TRBV14
D: -
size: -
length: 15

DNA: TGCAGTGCTAGAGATCCGGATCCCCCGGGGCAGCCCCAGCATTTT
CDR3: CSARDPDPPGQPQHF
J: TRBJ1-5
V: TRBV20-1
D: -
size: many
length: 15

DNA: TGTGCCAGCTCACCACCGATCAGGGGCTCCTACAATGAGCAGTTCTTC
CDR3: CASSPPIRGSYNEQFF
J: TRBJ2-1
V: TRBV18
D: -
size: -
length: 16

DNA: TGCGCCAGCAGCGCGGACAGGGGGTTTAATTCACCCCTCCACTTT
CDR3: CASSADRGFNSPLHF
J: TRBJ1-6
V: TRBV5-1
D: TRBD1
size: -
length: 15

DNA: TGTGCCAGCTCACCCCCGGAGGAGCGGATTAGCACAGATACGCAGTATTTT
CDR3: CASSPPEERISTDTQYF
J: TRBJ2-3
V: TRBV18
D: -
size: -
length: 17

DNA: TGTGCCAGCAGCCCTGTCGGGACTCCTAACACCGGGGAGCTGTTTTTT
CDR3: CASSPVGTPNTGELFF
J: TRBJ2-2
V: TRBV6-9
D: -
size: -
length: 16

DNA: TGCGCCAGCAGCTTGGCGAGGACTAGCGGGGGGCCAAGAAACAATGAGCAGTTCTTC
CDR3: CASSLARTSGGPRNNEQFF
J: TRBJ2-1
V: TRBV5-1
D: TRBD2
size: -
length: 19

DNA: TGTGCCAGCAGTTACGGGGGGCGGGCGAATTCACCCCTCCACTTT
CDR3: CASSYGGRANSPLHF
J: TRBJ1-6
V: TRBV6-5
D: -
size: many
length: 15

DNA: TGCAGCGTTGAATTGGGCGTTGGAAACATTCAGTACTTC
CDR3: CSVELGVGNIQYF
J: TRBJ2-4
V: TRBV29-1
D: -
size: many
length: 13

DNA: TGTGCCAGCAGCTTCCGGGGTAGCGGGGGCCCGCAAGAGACCCAGTACTTC
CDR3: CASSFRGSGGPQETQYF
J: TRBJ2-5
V: TRBV13
D: TRBD2
size: -
length: 17

DNA: TGCAGTGCGTCCGAGGATGGAGATACGCAGTATTTT
CDR3: CSASEDGDTQYF
J: TRBJ2-3
V: TRBV20-1
D: -
size: few
length: 12

DNA: TGTGCCAGCAGTTCGGACTTGAGCTCCTACAATGAGCAGTTCTTC
CDR3: CASSSDLSSYNEQFF
J: TRBJ2-1
V: TRBV12-3/TRBV12-4
D: -
size: few
length: 15

DNA: TGTGCCAGCAGCGCCAGGGGGCTTGTGTTAAAGCCTCCGGGCTTGTACGAGCAGTACTTC
CDR3: CASSARGLVLKPPGLYEQYF
J: TRBJ2-7
V: TRBV11-2
D: TRBD1
size: few
length: 20

DNA: TGTGCCATCAGTTTCGGACAGGGGGCAAATGAGCAGTTCTTC
CDR3: CAISFGQGANEQFF
J: TRBJ2-1
V: TRBV10-3
D: TRBD1
size: -
length: 14

DNA: TGTGCCAGCAGCGGACAGGCCAATGAGGGCTACACCTTC
CDR3: CASSGQANEGYTF
J: TRBJ1-2
V: TRBV7-9
D: TRBD1
size: many
length: 13

DNA: TGCAGTGCTAGAACGCGGGACTACAATGAGCAGTTCTTC
CDR3: CSARTRDYNEQFF
J: TRBJ2-1
V: TRBV20-1
D: -
size: -
length: 13

DNA: TGCAGTGCCCGGGAGACAGGGCCAAACTATGGCTACACCTTC
CDR3: CSARETGPNYGYTF
J: TRBJ1-2
V: TRBV20-1
D: TRBD1
size: few
length: 14

DNA: TGCAGTGCTAGTTTTCTAGCGGGATTGATTGTGGAATCAGATACGCAGTATTTT
CDR3: CSASFLAGLIVESDTQYF
J: TRBJ2-3
V: TRBV20-1
D: TRBD2
size: few
length: 18

DNA: TGTGCCACCAGCAAGTCCACAGGGGAGGGACACTCTGGGGCCAACGTCCTGACTTTC
CDR3: CATSKSTGEGHSGANVLTF
J: TRBJ2-6
V: TRBV15
D: -
size: -
length: 19

DNA: TGTGCCAGCAGCTTAATTACCGGGATCGGCGGGGAGCTGTTTTTT
CDR3: CASSLITGIGGELFF
J: TRBJ2-2
V: TRBV7-3
D: -
size: many
length: 15

DNA: TGCAGTGCTGTGCCTGGCTACACCTTC
CDR3: CSAVPGYTF
J: TRBJ1-2
V: TRBV20-1
D: -
size: few
length: 9

DNA: TGTGCCAGCTCTCGTGAGCCAGGGGGTCTGAACTATGGCTACACCTTC
CDR3: CASSREPGGLNYGYTF
J: TRBJ1-2
V: TRBV18
D: TRBD1
size: -
length: 16

DNA: TGTGCCAGCAGTGGTGGACTAGCGGGCCTCATCCAGGATACGCAGTATTTT
CDR3: CASSGGLAGLIQDTQYF
J: TRBJ2-3
V: TRBV12-3/TRBV12-4
D: TRBD2
size: -
length: 17

DNA: TGTGCCAGCAGTTTCGGGGGGCAAACTGAAGCTTTCTTT
CDR3: CASSFGGQTEAFF
J: TRBJ1-1
V: TRBV28
D: -
size: few
length: 13

DNA: TGTGCCAGCAGTTCCCCCGGGACTAGCGCCGAGCAGTACTTC
CDR3: CASSSPGTSAEQYF
J: TRBJ2-7
V: TRBV6-2/TRBV6-3
D: TRBD2
size: -
length: 14

DNA: TGCAGTGCTAGGGGCAGGGAACACCCAAACACCGGGGAGCTGTTTTTT
CDR3: CSARGREHPNTGELFF
J: TRBJ2-2
V: TRBV20-1
D: -
size: many
length: 16

DNA: TGTGCCAGCAGCCTGTCGCGTGGGCCGAACACTGAAGCTTTCTTT
CDR3: CASSLSRGPNTEAFF
J: TRBJ1-1
V: TRBV3-1
D: -
size: -
length: 15

DNA: TGTGCCAGCAGCACGACTACCCAAGAGACCCAGTACTTC
CDR3: CASSTTTQETQYF
J: TRBJ2-5
V: TRBV5-6
D: -
size: -
length: 13

DNA: TGCAGTGCCGCGGGACTAGCGAACAATGAGCAGTTCTTC
CDR3: CSAAGLANNEQFF
J: TRBJ2-1
V: TRBV20-1
D: TRBD2
size: -
length: 13

DNA: TGCAGTGCTAGGGGGGGAACAGGGGACCAGCCCCAGCATTTT
CDR3: CSARGGTGDQPQHF
J: TRBJ1-5
V: TRBV20-1
D: TRBD1
size: few
length: 14

DNA: TGCGCCAGCAGCTTGGTAGTGAGGGACAATGAGCAGTTCTTC
CDR3: CASSLVVRDNEQFF
J: TRBJ2-1
V: TRBV5-1
D: -
size: many
length: 14

DNA: TGTGCTAGTGGTTCAGAGAAGACAGTCAATACCGGGGAGCTGTTTTTT
CDR3: CASGSEKTVNTGELFF
J: TRBJ2-2
V: TRBV12-5
D: -
size: few
length: 16

DNA: TGTGCCAGTAGTATAGATCCTAGCGTTGCCAATGAGCAGTTCTTC
CDR3: CASSIDPSVANEQFF
J: TRBJ2-1
V: TRBV19
D: -
size: once
length: 15

DNA: TGTGCCAGCAGCAACCGGGACACACAGCAGTACTTC
CDR3: CASSNRDTQQYF
J: TRBJ2-7
V: TRBV5-6
D: -
size: few
length: 12

DNA: TGTGCCAGCAGCCAAACCGGGACCAACGTCCTGACTTTC
CDR3: CASSQTGTNVLTF
J: TRBJ2-6
V: TRBV3-1
D: -
size: -
length: 13

DNA: TGCAGTGCCGCCGGGGCCAAGGCTGGGACCACAGATACGCAGTATTTT
CDR3: CSAAGAKAGTTDTQYF
J: TRBJ2-3
V: TRBV20-1
D: -
size: -
length: 16

DNA: TGCGCCAGCAGCTTGGGCGGGTTGGGCGCCCCAGATACGCAGTATTTT
CDR3: CASSLGGLGAPDTQYF
J: TRBJ2-3
V: TRBV5-1
D: -
size: few
length: 16

DNA: TGTGCCAGCAGCTCGGGAACCCAAGCTTTCTTT
CDR3: CASSSGTQAFF
J: TRBJ1-1
V: TRBV7-9
D: -
size: many
length: 11

DNA: TGTGCCAGCAGTCCGGGAGCTAGCGGATACAATGAGCAGTTCTTC
CDR3: CASSPGASGYNEQFF
J: TRBJ2-1
V: TRBV7-7
D: TRBD2
size: -
length: 15

DNA: TGTGCCAGTAATGCCGCGGGGGGCACAGATACGCAGTATTTT
CDR3: CASNAAGGTDTQYF
J: TRBJ2-3
V: TRBV19
D: TRBD2
size: -
length: 14

DNA: TGTGCCATCAGTGACTTTACAGGGGATCACACTGAAGCTTTCTTT
CDR3: CAISDFTGDHTEAFF
J: TRBJ1-1
V: TRBV10-3
D: TRBD1
size: -
length: 15

DNA: TGTGCCAGCTCACGGGGACAGGGGGTCTCGGCCGAGCAGTACTTC
CDR3: CASSRGQGVSAEQYF
J: TRBJ2-7
V: TRBV18
D: TRBD1
size: -
length: 15

DNA: TGCAGTGCTCGGACACGCTCCTACGAGCAGTACTTC
CDR3: CSARTRSYEQYF
J: TRBJ2-7
V: TRBV20-1
D: -
size: -
length: 12

DNA: TGTGCCAGCAGCCTAGGGGGATCCTTGCTTCGTGAGCAGTTCTTC
CDR3: CASSLGGSLLREQFF
J: TRBJ2-1
V: TRBV7-9
D: -
size: -
length: 15

DNA: TGTGCCAGCATTTTTTCTTTGGTTTCGGCGAACACTGAAGCTTTCTTT
CDR3: CASIFSLVSANTEAFF
J: TRBJ1-1
V: TRBV2
D: -
size: many
length: 16

DNA: TGCGCCAGCAGCCTGACCCCGCGGGGGTGGACAGCCAATGAGCAGTTCTTC
CDR3: CASSLTPRGWTANEQFF
J: TRBJ2-1
V: TRBV5-1
D: -
size: -
length: 17

DNA: TGTGCCAGCAGTGACCAGACTAACTATGGCTACACCTTC
CDR3: CASSDQTNYGYTF
J: TRBJ1-2
V: TRBV6-5
D: -
size: many
length: 13

DNA: TGTGCCAGTAGTACAACGGGGCCCACAGATACGCAGTATTTT
CDR3: CASSTTGPTDTQYF
J: TRBJ2-3
V: TRBV19
D: -
size: -
length: 14

DNA: TGCGCCAGCAGCGTAGGGACAGGGGGCTACAATGAGCAGTTCTTC
CDR3: CASSVGTGGYNEQFF
J: TRBJ2-1
V: TRBV5-1
D: TRBD1
size: -
length: 15

DNA: TGTGCCAGCAGCCCTGCTAGCGGGAGCACGAGTGAGCAGTTCTTC
CDR3: CASSPASGSTSEQFF
J: TRBJ2-1
V: TRBV2
D: TRBD2
size: few
length: 15

DNA: TGTGCCACCATCGGACAGGGAGGCACCGGGGAGCTGTTTTTT
CDR3: CATIGQGGTGELFF
J: TRBJ2-2
V: TRBV24-1
D: TRBD1
size: -
length: 14

DNA: TGTGCCGGGCAAAGCGCGGGAGGAGGGGCAGATACGCAGTATTTT
CDR3: CAGQSAGGGADTQYF
J: TRBJ2-3
V: TRBV7-9
D: TRBD2
size: few
length: 15